Only a few counts were recorded for the clone carrying this TCR beta chain. In germline, CDR1 is LGHDT, CDR2 YNNKEL (reference sequence). CDR3 length: 16 residues. V lost 1 base, J lost 3 bases, and 7 bases stayed unmatched. The data originate from a study of T-cell reconstitution after alpha-beta-depleted transplantation in children. Preparation of the TCRbeta library was carried out with unique molecular identifiers. TCRdb passed the PCR reads through MiXCR, listing each CDR3 protein once. The sample lists about 980,000 distinct CDR3 sequences; about 30% were seen once. The sequences come from PBMCs, mostly from graft donor cells, collected 360 days after TCRalphabeta/CD19-depleted stem cell transplant. The sequence was obtained from a boy younger than two who had a stem cell transplant for SCID, so the T cells may come from the graft donor. The chain carries TRBV3-1 and TRBJ2-3; TRBD2 agrees at 7 bases. The CDR3 loop is CASSQAPSGVTDTQYF. The CDR3 DNA reads as TGTGCCAGCAGCCAAGCACCCAGCGGGGTAACAGATACGCAGTATTTT.